Shown below are 16 T cell receptor beta chains from a single sample sequenced in a study of blood T cell repertoires in COVID-19. The table came from immunoSEQ multiplex PCR; TCRdb's copy has only in-frame clones and leaves some out. This table has roughly 410,000 clones, about 90% appearing once. The sequenced sample was peripheral blood. The receptors derive from a woman aged 55-70 years with COVID-19, enrolled during active disease.

The CDR3 DNA reads as TGCAGCGTTGACAAGCTAGCGGCGGGAGAGACCCAGTACTTC. Residues: CSVDKLAAGETQYF. The gene calls are TRBV29-1 and TRBJ2-5; 7 positions match TRBD2. Per germline, CDR1 SQVTM and CDR2 ANQGSEA. This CDR3 is built from 14 residues. V lost 3 bases, J lost 4 bases, and 8 bases stayed unmatched.

This clone was observed a few times. The chain employs TRBV19 and TRBJ1-5; D is uncertain. V lost 1 base and J lost 0, with 10 bases in between. Germline V gene sequence: CDR1 LNHDA, CDR2 SQIVND (reference sequence). The CDR3 is 16 amino acids. CDR3 sequence (DNA): TGTGCCAGTAGTATAGCCCGAGATTATAGCAATCAGCCCCAGCATTTT. This translates into CASSIARDYSNQPQHF.

The table lists this clone with a count of one. This chain connects TRBV4-2 to TRBJ1-1, with D perhaps matching TRBD1 (6 bases). CDR3 length: 14 residues. Germline values: CDR1 LGHNA, CDR2 YNFKEQ. With 3 bases removed from V and 1 base from J, the gap between germline ends came to 9 bases. CDR3 loop: CASSHRTANTEAFF. The CDR3 nucleotides read TGTGCCAGCAGCCACCGGACAGCGAACACTGAAGCTTTCTTT.

This clone occurred once. This sequence joins TRBV12-3 or TRBV12-4 and TRBJ1-1; D unresolved. The CDR3 has 13 amino acids. V lost 5 bases, J lost 2 bases, and 9 bases lay in between. The CDR3 nucleotides read TGTGCCAGCAGTCCCCCGACAAACACTGAAGCTTTCTTT. It specifies CASSPPTNTEAFF.

Only one count was recorded for this clone. The genes are TRBV5-4 and TRBJ2-3; 10 bases match TRBD2. CDR3 length equals 17 residues. From germline, CDR1 is SGHNT and CDR2 YYREEE (reference sequence). J lost 0 bases, V lost 1 base, and 5 bases had no gene match. DNA for the CDR3: TGTGCCAGCAGCTTGTTCCTAGCGGGAGCAAGCACAGATACGCAGTATTTT. Its protein is CASSLFLAGASTDTQYF.

The count of this clone is one. The CDR3 DNA is TGTGCCACCAGCAGAGTCCGAGCGGGGGTGACAGATACGCAGTATTTT. It codes for CATSRVRAGVTDTQYF. This sequence joins TRBV15 and TRBJ2-3, with 8 bases matching TRBD2. Germline V gives CDR1 LNHNV, CDR2 YYDKDF (reference sequence). The V segment lost 1 base and the J segment 3 bases; nucleotides outside the gene matches: 6. The CDR3 runs 16 residues.

A single count supports this clone. J is TRBJ2-1 and V is TRBV6-1; 10 nucleotides line up with TRBD1. V gave up 4 bases and J gave up 9 bases; unmatched junction bases: 12. In germline, CDR1 is MNHNS, CDR2 SASEGT. The CDR3 consists of 16 residues. The DNA for the CDR3 is TGTGCCAGCAGTGGGATTGGACAGGGGGGCCTAAGTGAGCAGTTCTTC. Its protein product is CASSGIGQGGLSEQFF.

This clone was counted a few times. The chain joins TRBV5-6 to TRBJ1-5, with a possible D match to TRBD1 (5 bases). The CDR3 is 15 residues long. In germline, CDR1 is SGHDT, CDR2 YYEEEE. V lost 0 bases and J lost 3, with 10 bases in between. The CDR3 DNA is TGTGCCAGCAGCTTGGATCCAGGGATCAATCAGCCCCAGCATTTT. It encodes CASSLDPGINQPQHF.

The V call is TRBV28, the J call TRBJ2-7; D is undetermined. The CDR3 totals 15 residues. Germline CDR1 reads MDHEN; CDR2 reads SYDVKM. The germline V and J ends were trimmed by 4 bases and 2 bases, with 15 bases remaining between them. As DNA, the CDR3 is TGTGCCAGCAGTTCCCCCAGCGCGGCGACCTACGAGCAGTACTTC. This encodes CASSSPSAATYEQYF.

This chain connects TRBV11-3 to TRBJ2-2; 13 positions match TRBD2. The germline CDR1 and CDR2 sequences are SGHNT and YENEEA. The J segment lost 4 bases and the V segment lost 6 bases, leaving 5 bases of the junction unmatched. This CDR3 has 16 amino acids. As DNA, the CDR3 is TGTGCCAGCAGTAGACTAGCGGGGGGAAGCACCGGGGAGCTGTTTTTT. Protein product: CASSRLAGGSTGELFF. Looking up the rest from reference TRBV11-3 and TRBJ2-2 gives the full variable domain: EAGVVQSPRYKIIEKKQPVAFWCNPISGHNTLYWYLQNLGQGPELLIRYENEEAVDDSQLPKDRFSAERLKGVDSTLKIQPAELGDSAVYLCASSRLAGGSTGELFFGEGSRLTVL.

This clone was counted between two and nine times. This chain connects TRBV7-9 to TRBJ1-4, with 8 nucleotides matching TRBD1. This CDR3 spans 14 amino acids. CDR1 SEHNR and CDR2 FQNEAQ come from the germline V gene (reference sequence). The V segment lost 4 bases and the J segment 5 bases; nucleotides outside the gene matches: 3. CDR3 nucleotides: TGTGCCAGCAGCTCCAGACAGGGGAATGAAAAACTGTTTTTT. Its translation is CASSSRQGNEKLFF.

The chain employs TRBV28 and TRBJ1-4; no reliable D call. The CDR3 extends over 15 amino acids. V lost 5 bases and J 4 bases, leaving 14 bases between the germline ends. The germline gives CDR1 MDHEN, CDR2 SYDVKM. The CDR3 is CASSTPGGNNEKLFF. The CDR3 nucleotides read TGTGCCAGCAGTACTCCAGGAGGGAATAATGAAAAACTGTTTTTT.

The rearrangement joins TRBV5-1 to TRBJ1-1, with TRBD1 identical over 8 bases. CDR1 and CDR2 (germline): SGHRS, YFSETQ. J was trimmed by 7 bases and V by 5 bases; bases with no gene match: 10. The CDR3 length is 14 residues. The chain's CDR3 is CASRAPGQVFEAFF. The CDR3, as DNA: TGCGCCAGCAGGGCGCCGGGACAGGTCTTTGAAGCTTTCTTT.

The V gene is TRBV2, the J gene TRBJ1-4; the D is unclear. Germline V gene lookup returns CDR1 SNHLY and CDR2 FYNNEI. V was clipped by 4 bases and J by 2 bases, with 8 bases between them. This CDR3 has 14 amino acids. The CDR3 nucleotides read TGTGCCAGCAGTGCATTGGGCACTAATGAAAAACTGTTTTTT. As protein: CASSALGTNEKLFF.

The chain has TRBV5-1 and TRBJ2-3, with 9 positions matching TRBD2. The V segment lost 0 bases and the J segment 2 bases; nucleotides outside the gene matches: 10. The CDR3 is 18 residues long. In germline, CDR1 is SGHRS, CDR2 YFSETQ. This CDR3 reads CASSLAELAGVYTDTQYF. The CDR3 DNA reads TGCGCCAGCAGCTTGGCAGAATTAGCGGGGGTCTACACAGATACGCAGTATTTT.

This clone was observed once. The chain couples TRBV2 to TRBJ1-5, with a tentative D call TRBD1 (5 bases). Germline loops: CDR1 SNHLY, CDR2 FYNNEI. V lost 8 bases and J 0 bases, leaving 20 bases between the germline ends. This CDR3 spans 17 amino acids. The CDR3 DNA sequence: TGTGCCAGCGGCCCCGGGGGGTGGGCTGATAGCAATCAGCCCCAGCATTTT. Protein product: CASGPGGWADSNQPQHF.